A selection of T cell receptor beta chains follows, all from one sample in a study of naive and memory T cell subsets. A single record per CDR3 protein comes from TCRdb applying MiXCR to the UMI-ligation and nested PCR reads. Of 130,000 to 150,000 distinct CDR3 sequences in the sample, 15% to 20% were seen once. Specimen: naive CD4+ T cells from blood. These TCRs come from a human donor in good health. Each CDR3 is given with its conserved first and last residue. Fields, in order: V gene, D gene, J gene, clone size, CDR3 protein, CDR3 DNA. D genes are given only for firm matches. Where a row states a size, it is once, few, many or the class of an expanded clone; other rows omit it.

>TRBV28|TRBD2|TRBJ2-7|few
CASSETSGASYEQYF
TGTGCCAGCAGCGAAACTAGCGGGGCCTCCTACGAGCAGTACTTC
>TRBV2|TRBD1|TRBJ1-2|few
CASSEQGVLGGYTF
TGTGCCAGCAGTGAACAGGGGGTTCTCGGTGGCTACACCTTC
>TRBV7-9|TRBD1|TRBJ1-2|.
CASSQGQVINYGYTF
TGTGCCAGCAGCCAGGGACAGGTGATTAACTATGGCTACACCTTC
>TRBV20-1|TRBD2|TRBJ2-3|.
CSAMGLAGSDTQYF
TGCAGTGCTATGGGACTAGCGGGGAGCGATACGCAGTATTTT
>TRBV6-2/TRBV6-3|TRBD2|TRBJ2-1|.
CASSYGLAGARGKFF
TGTGCCAGCAGTTACGGACTAGCGGGAGCCCGGGGAAAGTTCTTC
>TRBV12-3/TRBV12-4|TRBD2|TRBJ2-5|.
CASSPSGAEQETQYF
TGTGCCAGCAGTCCTAGCGGAGCGGAGCAAGAGACCCAGTACTTC
>TRBV30|.|TRBJ2-2|.
CARIAGTFTGELFF
TGTGCCAGGATTGCGGGAACTTTTACCGGGGAGCTGTTTTTT
>TRBV18|.|TRBJ1-2|.
CASQPGHRDGYTF
TGTGCCAGCCAACCAGGGCATCGGGATGGCTACACCTTC
>TRBV3-2|.|TRBJ2-7|.
CASSRRVQSEQYF
TGTGCCAGCAGCCGAAGAGTTCAGTCCGAGCAGTACTTC
>TRBV3-1|.|TRBJ1-1|few
CASSQQARLGAFF
TGTGCCAGCAGCCAACAGGCCCGCCTTGGAGCTTTCTTT
>TRBV24-1|TRBD1|TRBJ1-1|few
CATSDSSTGEAFF
TGTGCCACCAGTGACTCCTCGACAGGGGAAGCTTTCTTT
>TRBV5-1|.|TRBJ2-6|.
CASSLDGGTGANVLTF
TGCGCCAGCAGCTTGGATGGAGGGACAGGGGCCAACGTCCTGACTTTC
>TRBV12-5|TRBD2|TRBJ2-1|few
CASGLVLAGGSYNEQFF
TGTGCTAGTGGTTTGGTGCTAGCGGGAGGGTCCTACAATGAGCAGTTCTTC
>TRBV29-1|TRBD1|TRBJ1-1|many
CSVDRQGGDTEAFF
TGCAGCGTTGATCGACAGGGCGGAGACACTGAAGCTTTCTTT
>TRBV2|TRBD1|TRBJ2-7|few
CASRQGAYEQYF
TGTGCCAGCAGACAGGGGGCTTACGAGCAGTACTTC
>TRBV6-5|.|TRBJ2-7|.
CASRRDYEQYF
TGTGCCAGCAGGCGCGACTACGAGCAGTACTTC
>TRBV28|TRBD2|TRBJ2-3|.
CASSSLAGGGPDTQYF
TGTGCCAGCAGTTCGTTAGCGGGAGGGGGCCCAGATACGCAGTATTTT
>TRBV3-1|TRBD2|TRBJ2-2|.
CASSRTGTRNTGELFF
TGTGCCAGCAGCCGGACCGGGACTAGGAACACCGGGGAGCTGTTTTTT
>TRBV20-1|.|TRBJ1-1|.
CSAPTGGEAFF
TGCAGTGCCCCGACAGGCGGTGAAGCTTTCTTT
>TRBV29-1|TRBD1|TRBJ1-1|few
CSVREGAGAFF
TGCAGCGTGAGGGAGGGGGCCGGGGCTTTCTTT